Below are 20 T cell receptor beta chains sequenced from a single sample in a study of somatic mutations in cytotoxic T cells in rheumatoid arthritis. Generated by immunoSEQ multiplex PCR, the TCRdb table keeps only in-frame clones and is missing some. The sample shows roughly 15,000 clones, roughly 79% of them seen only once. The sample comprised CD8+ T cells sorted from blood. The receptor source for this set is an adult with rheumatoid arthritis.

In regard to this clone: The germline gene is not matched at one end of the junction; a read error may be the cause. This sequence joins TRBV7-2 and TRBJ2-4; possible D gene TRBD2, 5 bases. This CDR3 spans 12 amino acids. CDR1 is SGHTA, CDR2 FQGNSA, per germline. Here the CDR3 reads CASSILASPPVF. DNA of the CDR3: TGTGCCAGCAGCATTTTAGCGTCCCCCCCTGTGTTC.

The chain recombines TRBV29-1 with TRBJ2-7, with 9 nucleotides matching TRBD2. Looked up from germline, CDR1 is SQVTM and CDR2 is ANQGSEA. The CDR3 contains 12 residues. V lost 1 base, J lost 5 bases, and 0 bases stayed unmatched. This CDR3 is CSVEGTSDEQYF. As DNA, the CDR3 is TGCAGCGTTGAAGGGACTAGCGACGAGCAGTACTTC.

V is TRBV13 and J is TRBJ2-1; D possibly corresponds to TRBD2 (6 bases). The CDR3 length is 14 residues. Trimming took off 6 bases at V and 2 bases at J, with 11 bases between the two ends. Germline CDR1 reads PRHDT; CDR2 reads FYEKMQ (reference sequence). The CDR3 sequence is CASSGLATYNEQFF. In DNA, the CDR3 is TGTGCCAGCAGTGGGCTAGCGACCTACAATGAGCAGTTCTTC. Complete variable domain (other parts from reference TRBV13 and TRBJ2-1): AAGVIQSPRHLIKEKRETATLKCYPIPRHDTVYWYQQGPGQDPQFLISFYEKMQSDKGSIPDRFSAQQFSDYHSELNMSSLELGDSALYFCASSGLATYNEQFFGPGTRLTVL.

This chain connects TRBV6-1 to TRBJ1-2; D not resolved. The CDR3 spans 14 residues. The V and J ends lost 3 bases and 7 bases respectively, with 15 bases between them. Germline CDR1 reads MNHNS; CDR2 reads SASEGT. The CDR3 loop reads CASSEGSPSGGYTF. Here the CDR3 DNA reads TGTGCCAGCAGTGAGGGGTCCCCCTCAGGTGGCTACACCTTC.

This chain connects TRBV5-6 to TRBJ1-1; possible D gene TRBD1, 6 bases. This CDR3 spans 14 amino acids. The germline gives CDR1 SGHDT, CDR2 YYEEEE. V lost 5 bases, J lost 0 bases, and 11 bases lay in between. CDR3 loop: CASRYGQLNTEAFF. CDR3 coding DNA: TGTGCCAGCAGATACGGACAGTTGAACACTGAAGCTTTCTTT.

The CDR3 is CASSIWDRGNQPQHF. CDR3 DNA sequence: TGTGCCAGTAGTATTTGGGACAGGGGAAATCAGCCCCAGCATTTT. The chain couples TRBV19 to TRBJ1-5, with 10 bases fitting TRBD1. Germline CDR1 reads LNHDA; CDR2 reads SQIVND (reference sequence). The V and J ends lost 3 bases and 4 bases, in that order; junction bases with no gene match: 3. This CDR3 contains 15 residues.

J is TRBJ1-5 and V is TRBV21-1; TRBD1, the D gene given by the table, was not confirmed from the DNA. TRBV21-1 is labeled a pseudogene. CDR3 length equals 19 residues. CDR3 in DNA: TGTGCCAGCAGCAAAGGGAGGACAGGGACTAAAACAACCAATCAGCCCCAGCATTTT. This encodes CASSKGRTGTKTTNQPQHF.

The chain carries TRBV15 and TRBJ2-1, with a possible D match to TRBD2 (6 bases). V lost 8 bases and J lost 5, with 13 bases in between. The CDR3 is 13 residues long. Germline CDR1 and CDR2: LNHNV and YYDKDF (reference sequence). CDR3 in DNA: TGTGCCACCGAAGAGGGCGGGAACAATGAGCAGTTCTTC. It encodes CATEEGGNNEQFF.

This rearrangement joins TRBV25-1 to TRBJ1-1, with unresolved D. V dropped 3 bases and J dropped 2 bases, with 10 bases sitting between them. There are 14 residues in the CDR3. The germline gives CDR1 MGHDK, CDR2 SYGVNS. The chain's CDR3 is CASSEGVLNTEAFF. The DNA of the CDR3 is TGTGCCAGCAGTGAGGGTGTCCTAAACACTGAAGCTTTCTTT. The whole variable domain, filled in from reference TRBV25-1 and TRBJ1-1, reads EADIYQTPRYLVIGTGKKITLECSQTMGHDKMYWYQQDPGMELHLIHYSYGVNSTEKGDLSSESTVSRIRTEHFPLTLESARPSHTSQYLCASSEGVLNTEAFFGQGTRLTVV.

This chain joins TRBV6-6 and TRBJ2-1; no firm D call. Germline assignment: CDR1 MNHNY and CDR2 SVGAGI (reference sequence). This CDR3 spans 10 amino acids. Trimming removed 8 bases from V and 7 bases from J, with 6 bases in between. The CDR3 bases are TGTGCCAGCGGGGAAAATGAGCAGTTCTTC. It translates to CASGENEQFF.

CDR3 sequence reads: CASSQLWSSGNTIYF. The CDR3 nucleotides read TGTGCCAGCAGCCAGCTATGGAGCTCTGGAAACACCATATATTTT. This chain uses TRBV14 with TRBJ1-3; D call uncertain. Germline V gene sequence: CDR1 SGHDN, CDR2 FVKESK. The V gene lost 3 bases and the J gene lost 0 bases, with 9 bases spanning the gap. The CDR3 covers 15 residues. The full variable domain, rest sourced from reference TRBV14 and TRBJ1-3, is EAGVTQFPSHSVIEKGQTVTLRCDPISGHDNLYWYRRVMGKEIKFLLHFVKESKQDESGMPNNRFLAERTGGTYSTLKVQPAELEDSGVYFCASSQLWSSGNTIYFGEGSWLTVV.

The CDR3 region has the DNA TGCGCCAGCAGCCCCGGACTAGAAAGCACAGATACGCAGTATTTT. As protein: CASSPGLESTDTQYF. The V call is TRBV4-1, the J call TRBJ2-3, with 7 bases fitting TRBD2. This CDR3 contains 15 residues. After removal of 4 bases from V and 0 bases from J, the junction contained 4 bases not matched to a gene. Looked up from germline, CDR1 is MGHRA and CDR2 is YSYEKL.

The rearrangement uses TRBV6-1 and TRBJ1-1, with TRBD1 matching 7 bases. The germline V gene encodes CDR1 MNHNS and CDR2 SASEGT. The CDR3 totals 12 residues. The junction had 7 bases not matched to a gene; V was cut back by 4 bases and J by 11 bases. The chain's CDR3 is CASSGLDRAAFF. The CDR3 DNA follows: TGTGCCAGCAGTGGACTTGACAGGGCCGCTTTCTTT.

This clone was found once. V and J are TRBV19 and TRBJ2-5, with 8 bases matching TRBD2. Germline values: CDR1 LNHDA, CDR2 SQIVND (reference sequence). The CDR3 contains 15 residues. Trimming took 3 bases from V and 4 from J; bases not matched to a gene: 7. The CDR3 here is CASSMSGGVAETQYF. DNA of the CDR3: TGTGCCAGTAGTATGTCGGGGGGGGTAGCAGAGACCCAGTACTTC.

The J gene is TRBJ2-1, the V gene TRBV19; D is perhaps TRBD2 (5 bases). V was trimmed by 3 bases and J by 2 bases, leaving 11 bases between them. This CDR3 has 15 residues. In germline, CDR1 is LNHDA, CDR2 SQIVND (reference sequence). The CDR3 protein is CASSISGNTYNEQFF. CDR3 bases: TGTGCCAGTAGTATCTCGGGGAACACCTACAATGAGCAGTTCTTC.

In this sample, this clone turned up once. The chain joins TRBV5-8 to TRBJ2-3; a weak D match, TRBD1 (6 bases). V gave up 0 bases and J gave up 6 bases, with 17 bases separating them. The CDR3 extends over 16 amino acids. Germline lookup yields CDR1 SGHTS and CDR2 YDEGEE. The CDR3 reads CASSLETGSIRDTQYF. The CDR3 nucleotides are TGTGCCAGCAGCTTGGAGACAGGCTCTATTAGGGATACGCAGTATTTT.

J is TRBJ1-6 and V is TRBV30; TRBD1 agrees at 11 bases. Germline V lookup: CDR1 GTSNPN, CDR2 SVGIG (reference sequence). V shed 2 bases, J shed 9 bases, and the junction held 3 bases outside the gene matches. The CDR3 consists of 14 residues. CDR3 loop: CAWSPGQGGSPLHF. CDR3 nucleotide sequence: TGTGCCTGGAGTCCGGGACAGGGGGGTTCACCCCTCCACTTT.

The CDR3 spells CASSYEVNEQYF. In DNA form, the CDR3 reads TGTGCCAGCAGTTACGAGGTCAACGAGCAGTACTTC. This sequence joins TRBV6-6 and TRBJ2-7, with D hard to call. CDR1 and CDR2 (germline): MNHNY, SVGAGI (reference sequence). V was shortened by 2 bases and J by 5 bases, with 7 bases between the two germline ends. There are 12 residues in the CDR3.

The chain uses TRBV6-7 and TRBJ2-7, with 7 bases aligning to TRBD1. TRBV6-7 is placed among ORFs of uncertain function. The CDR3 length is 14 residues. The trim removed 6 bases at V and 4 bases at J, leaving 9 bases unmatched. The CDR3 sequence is CASRYRGFSYEQYF. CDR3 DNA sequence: TGTGCCAGCAGATACAGGGGTTTCTCGTACGAGCAGTACTTC.

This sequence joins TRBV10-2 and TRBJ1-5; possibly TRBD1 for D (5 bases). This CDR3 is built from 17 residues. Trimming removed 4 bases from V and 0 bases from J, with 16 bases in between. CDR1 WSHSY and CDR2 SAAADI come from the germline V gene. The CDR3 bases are TGCGCCAGCAGTGTGGGACCCTTCGAAAATAGCAATCAGCCCCAGCATTTT. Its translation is CASSVGPFENSNQPQHF.